The entry below gives a single TCR beta chain sequence along with its context. This sample stems from a study of monozygotic twins with inflammatory bowel disease. TCRdb reanalyzed the 5' RACE reads, giving one entry per CDR3 protein sequence and no DNA. The sample table includes about 140,000 distinct CDR3 sequences. The source is a human donor with ulcerative colitis or Crohn's disease, or a healthy co-twin of an affected twin (not recorded which). The sequencing input was blood.

Here the CDR3 reads CASSPGSGYGGYTF. The J gene is TRBJ1-2, the V gene TRBV4-3; there is no DNA to check the TCRdb D call of TRBD1. The CDR3 is 14 amino acids. The germline V gene has CDR1 LGHNA and CDR2 YSLEER.